A selection of T cell receptor beta chains follows, all from one sample in a study of T cell changes during pregnancy in multiple sclerosis. Some clones are missing from TCRdb's copy, which holds only in-frame ones; the method was immunoSEQ multiplex PCR. The repertoire holds 30,000 to 50,000 clones, with less than 95% as singletons. The sample consisted of CD4+ T cells from peripheral blood mononuclear cells, taken in the first trimester of pregnancy. The receptors originated from a female donor in good health, enrolled as a control in a pregnancy study. The CDR3 runs from the conserved cysteine through the conserved F or W. D genes are given only for firm matches.

V: TRBV5-6; D: NA; CDR3: CASTRGSSGNTIYF
V: TRBV29-1; D: TRBD1; CDR3: CSAQGQFTDTQYF
V: TRBV10-2; D: TRBD1; CDR3: CASSKQGAGDGYTF
V: TRBV5-1; D: TRBD1; CDR3: CASSLQGAQNTEAFF
V: TRBV6-5; D: TRBD1; CDR3: CASSPQGDGNQPQHF
V: TRBV7-3; D: TRBD2; CDR3: CASSLVGLGGQETQYF
V: TRBV4-1; D: NA; CDR3: CASSPSSPRSLAGNTEAFF
V: TRBV19; D: TRBD1; CDR3: CASRDRAFGNSPLHF
V: TRBV2; D: NA; CDR3: CASSTGPPLHF
V: TRBV5-4; D: TRBD1; CDR3: CASSSKQGYYGYTF
V: TRBV21-1; D: NA; CDR3: CASSKKKGPSSYNSPLHF
V: TRBV5-4; D: TRBD1; CDR3: CASSFRDRYGYTF
V: TRBV29-1; D: NA; CDR3: CSVEVQVYGYTF
V: TRBV11-1; D: NA; CDR3: CASSARLADTQYF
V: TRBV18; D: TRBD2; CDR3: CASSRGGGDTDTQYF
V: TRBV19; D: NA; CDR3: CASSLRGPNTGELFF
V: TRBV29-1; D: NA; CDR3: CSVDSGPSKAFF
V: TRBV2; D: NA; CDR3: CASQKEILSTDTQYF
V: TRBV5-1; D: NA; CDR3: CASSFQGENYGYTF
V: TRBV7-2; D: TRBD2; CDR3: CASSLILAGGGNNEQFF